This TCR beta chain derives from a study of control samples from healthy donors and cancer patients. This clone was observed a few times. CDR3 size: 16 residues. Germline loops: CDR1 LGHNA, CDR2 YSLEER. The ends were cut back, 0 bases at V and 6 bases at J, with 14 bases in the middle. The protocol was immunoSEQ multiplex PCR, while the TCRdb copy is restricted to in-frame clones and leaves out a portion. The sample carries roughly 76,000 clones, roughly 94% recorded once. The sequencing input was blood. This receptor was identified in a woman between 35 and 50 years old in good health. The chain combines TRBV4-3 with TRBJ2-2; D remains unclear. Written as DNA, the CDR3 is TGCGCCAGCAGCCAAGAGGGCGAGAGGAGTGCCGGGGAGCTGTTTTTT. Encoded protein: CASSQEGERSAGELFF.